A single sample is the source of the 6 T cell receptor beta chains below, sequenced in a study of T cell responses to AZD1222 COVID-19 vaccine (dated by TCRdb to about 2021). Library preparation employed the immunoSEQ multiplex PCR assay. TCRdb mirrors the immuneACCESS table, restricted to in-frame sequences. Some clones are absent from its copies; in checked studies, under half trace to an unresolved V gene, and the reason for the others is unknown. The sample table shows 130,000 to 150,000 clones, and 93% are seen once. The ten largest clones take up roughly an eighth of the sample. In the paper's terms, the time point label means: sample from adult after SARS-CoV-2 infection, after symptom onset. This sample comprised peripheral blood, obtained after recovery from COVID-19. All receptors come from an adult who had recovered from COVID-19.

A word on this clone: The junction shows a germline mismatch at one end, possibly a read error. The rearrangement joins TRBV7-7 to TRBJ2-1; 12 nucleotides align to TRBD2. The length of the CDR3 is 15 residues. Germline-derived CDR1 and CDR2 are SSHAT and FNYEAQ (reference sequence). CDR3 sequence (DNA): TGTGCTAGCAGCTTAGCTGGGACTAGCGGGCATGAGCAGTTCTTC. As protein: CASSLAGTSGHEQFF. Together with reference TRBV7-7 and TRBJ2-1, the CDR3 gives the full variable domain: GAGVSQSPRYKVTKRGQDVTLRCDPISSHATLYWYQQALGQGPEFLTYFNYEAQPDKSGLPSDRFSAERPEGSISTLTIQRTEQRDSAMYRCASSLAGTSGHEQFFGPGTRLTVL.

V and J are TRBV4-1 and TRBJ1-4; D possibly corresponds to TRBD1 (6 bases). CDR3 size: 15 residues. The V end was cut by 4 bases, the J end by 11 bases, with 20 bases between. Germline-derived CDR1 and CDR2 are MGHRA and YSYEKL. The CDR3: CASSLSGTLGGKLFF. CDR3 sequence (DNA): TGCGCCAGCAGCCTCTCCGGGACACTAGGCGGGAAACTGTTTTTT.

To note about this clone: The same CDR3 is also encoded by other DNA sequences in this sample. V usage is TRBV2 and J usage is TRBJ1-5; D ambiguous. CDR1 and CDR2 (germline): SNHLY, FYNNEI. V was pared by 2 bases and J by 4 bases, with 12 bases between. The CDR3 spans 15 residues. DNA of the CDR3: TGTGCCAGCAGTGAAACGGGAGTGGGGAATCAGCCCCAGCATTTT. It yields the protein CASSETGVGNQPQHF.

The chain recombines TRBV16 with TRBJ1-2; D gene ambiguous. Germline CDR1 KGHSY, CDR2 FQNENV. This CDR3 has 15 residues. V was trimmed by 2 bases and J by 4 bases, leaving 14 bases between them. CDR3 loop: CASSQMRIGGYGYTF. Here the CDR3 DNA reads TGTGCCAGCAGCCAAATGAGAATAGGAGGCTATGGCTACACCTTC.

The rearrangement joins TRBV2 to TRBJ2-2, with D hard to call. Per germline, CDR1 SNHLY and CDR2 FYNNEI. The CDR3 has 15 amino acids. V shed 3 bases and J shed 6 bases, with 14 bases lying between them. The CDR3 spells CASSERIPGPGELFF. DNA of the CDR3: TGTGCCAGCAGTGAGCGGATCCCCGGGCCCGGGGAGCTGTTTTTT.

The chain joins TRBV19 to TRBJ2-7, with no clear D. This CDR3 is 16 amino acids long. Trimming removed 2 bases from V and 3 bases from J, with 17 bases in between. Per the germline V gene, CDR1 is LNHDA and CDR2 is SQIVND (reference sequence). As DNA, the CDR3 is TGTGCCAGTAGTATATGGGCCAACTCCCCCCTCTACGAGCAGTACTTC. Its translation: CASSIWANSPLYEQYF.